This entry concerns a single T cell receptor (beta chain). The antigen is not known. Trimming stripped 3 bases from V and 6 bases from J, with 16 bases between. The germline V gene has CDR1 SGDLS and CDR2 YYNGEE. This CDR3 has 15 residues. This entry comes from a study of OX40 agonist ivuxolimab in advanced cancers. Study-wide findings and caveats: In CD8+ T cells, expanded clones were on average more numerous than in CD4+. In the 0.1-3.0 mg/kg groups, partial responders showed among the lowest expansion.

Assay: immunoSEQ multiplex PCR; the TCRdb copy retains only in-frame clones and omits some. The sample holds roughly 74,000 clones, over 85% seen once. The TCR comes from an adult with an advanced solid tumor such as melanoma, head and neck, liver or kidney cancer. Sequenced material: CD4+ or CD8+ T cells sorted from blood, taken in a trial of the OX40 agonist ivuxolimab. The chain couples TRBV9 to TRBJ2-1; maybe TRBD2 (6 bases). Here the CDR3 DNA reads TGTGCCAGCAGCGAGGGAACTAGGGGACTCAATGAGCAGTTCTTC. This sequence encodes CASSEGTRGLNEQFF.